This entry is about one TCR beta chain. Its antigen is unknown. Sequenced by immunoSEQ multiplex PCR; TCRdb stores in-frame clones only, minus some. The sample consists of around 95,000 clones, around 89% of them appearing once. CDR3 size: 16 residues. The junction had 10 bases not matched to a gene; V was cut back by 4 bases and J by 2 bases. CDR1 is LGHDT and CDR2 is YNNKEL in the germline V gene (reference sequence). This specimen comes from a study of T cell responses to AZD1222 COVID-19 vaccine. Notes on the study in general: CD4 TCRs covered the whole spike, strongest at regions 160-218 and 743-854. In all cases, repertoires were sampled only after the peak T cell response.

The sequence came from an adult in good health. This chain connects TRBV3-1 (or the pseudogene TRBV3-2) to TRBJ1-1, with TRBD1 identical over 7 bases. The sample was peripheral blood, taken on day 0 of AZD1222 vaccination. The CDR3 DNA is TGTGCCAGCAGCCCCCGGGGCCCAGGGGGAAACACTGAAGCTTTCTTT. This translates into CASSPRGPGGNTEAFF.